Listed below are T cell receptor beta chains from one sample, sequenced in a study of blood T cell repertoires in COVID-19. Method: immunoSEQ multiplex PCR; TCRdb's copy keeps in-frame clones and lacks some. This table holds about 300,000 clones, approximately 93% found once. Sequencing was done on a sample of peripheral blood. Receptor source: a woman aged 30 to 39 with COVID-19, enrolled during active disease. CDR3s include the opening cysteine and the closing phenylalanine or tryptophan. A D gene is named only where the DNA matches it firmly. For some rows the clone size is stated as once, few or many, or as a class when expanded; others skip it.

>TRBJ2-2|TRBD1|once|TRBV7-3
CASSQRGPDGELFF
TGTGCCAGCAGCCAAAGGGGGCCAGACGGGGAGCTGTTTTTT
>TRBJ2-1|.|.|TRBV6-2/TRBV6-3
CASSYSQNPYNEQFF
TGTGCCAGCAGTTACTCACAGAACCCCTACAATGAGCAGTTCTTC
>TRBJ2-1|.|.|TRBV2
CASSASNHEQFF
TGTGCCAGCAGTGCTAGCAACCATGAGCAGTTCTTC
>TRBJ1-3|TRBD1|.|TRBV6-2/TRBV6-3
CASSPRDRLTIYF
TGTGCCAGCAGTCCCCGGGACAGGTTAACCATATATTTT
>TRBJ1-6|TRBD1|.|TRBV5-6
CASSRGQGDNSPLHF
TGTGCCAGCAGCCGGGGACAGGGGGATAATTCACCCCTCCACTTT
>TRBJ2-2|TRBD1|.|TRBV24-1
CATSDPKGQSPGELFF
TGTGCCACCAGTGATCCTAAGGGACAGTCCCCCGGGGAGCTGTTTTTT
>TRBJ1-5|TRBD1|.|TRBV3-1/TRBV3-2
CASSQDWGTGAQPQHF
TGTGCCAGCAGCCAAGATTGGGGGACAGGGGCACAGCCCCAGCATTTT
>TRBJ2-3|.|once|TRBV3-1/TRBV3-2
CASSQDFRDTQYF
TGTGCCAGCAGCCAAGACTTCAGGGATACGCAGTATTTT
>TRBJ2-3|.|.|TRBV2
CASTPLTSLDTQYF
TGTGCCAGCACTCCCTTGACTAGTCTAGATACGCAGTATTTT
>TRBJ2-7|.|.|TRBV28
CASSLFWDSPYEQYF
TGTGCCAGCAGTTTATTTTGGGACTCCCCCTACGAGCAGTACTTC
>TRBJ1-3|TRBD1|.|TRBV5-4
CASSLGGTGVSGNTIYF
TGTGCCAGCAGCTTGGGAGGGACAGGGGTCTCCGGAAACACCATATATTTT
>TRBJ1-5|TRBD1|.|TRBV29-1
CSLNPRDRAVNNQPQHF
TGCAGCCTAAACCCCCGGGACAGGGCCGTTAACAATCAGCCCCAGCATTTT
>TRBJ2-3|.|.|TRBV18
CASSPRQSTDTQYF
TGTGCCAGCTCACCACGACAGAGCACAGATACGCAGTATTTT
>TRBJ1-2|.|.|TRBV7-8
CASSESQLTNYGYTF
TGTGCCAGCAGCGAAAGTCAACTAACTAACTATGGCTACACCTTC
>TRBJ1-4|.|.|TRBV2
CASNSREGEKLFF
TGTGCCAGCAATAGTAGGGAGGGTGAAAAACTGTTTTTT
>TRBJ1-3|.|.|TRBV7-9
CASRPGSGNTIYF
TGTGCCAGCAGGCCGGGTTCCGGAAACACCATATATTTT
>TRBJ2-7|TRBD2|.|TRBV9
CASSVGPAGYEQYF
TGTGCCAGCAGCGTAGGTCCAGCGGGGTACGAGCAGTACTTC
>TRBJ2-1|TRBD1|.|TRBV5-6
CASSPRTGLINEQFF
TGTGCCAGCAGCCCACGGACAGGGTTAATCAATGAGCAGTTCTTC
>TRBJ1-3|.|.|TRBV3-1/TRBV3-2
CASSASKLNTIYF
TGTGCCAGCAGCGCTAGTAAGCTAAACACCATATATTTT
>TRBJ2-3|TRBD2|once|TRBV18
CASSLTSGSTDTQYF
TGTGCCAGCTCACTAACTAGCGGGAGCACAGATACGCAGTATTTT
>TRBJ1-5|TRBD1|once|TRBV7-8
CASSLGQGNQPQHF
TGTGCCAGCAGCTTAGGACAGGGGAATCAGCCCCAGCATTTT
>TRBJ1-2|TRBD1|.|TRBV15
CATSRGGTGTNYGYTF
TGTGCCACCAGCAGAGGAGGGACAGGTACTAACTATGGCTACACCTTC
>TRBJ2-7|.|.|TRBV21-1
CASSKKLPPGGTYEQYF
TGTGCCAGCAGCAAAAAGCTTCCGCCGGGAGGGACCTACGAGCAGTACTTC
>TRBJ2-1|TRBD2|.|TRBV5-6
CASSGPAGGGSNEQFF
TGTGCCAGCAGCGGTCCAGCGGGAGGCGGATCAAATGAGCAGTTCTTC
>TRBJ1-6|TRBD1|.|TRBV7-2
CASSSQGAALGSPLHF
TGTGCCAGCAGCTCCCAGGGGGCGGCTTTGGGCTCACCCCTCCACTTT